Shown below are 30 T cell receptor beta chains from a single sample sequenced in a study of PD-L1 blockade in urothelial cancer. Method: immunoSEQ multiplex PCR; TCRdb's copy keeps in-frame clones and lacks some. The sample lists roughly 77,000 clones, 65% to 85% seen once, with 8% to 10% in the top ten. Time point meaning: pretreatment peripheral blood. The sample here was PBMCs, taken around atezolizumab (anti-PD-L1) treatment. The receptors were sampled from a woman between 65 and 79 years old with urothelial cancer.

The gene calls are TRBV5-1 and TRBJ2-3; a weak D match, TRBD2 (6 bases). Looked up from germline, CDR1 is SGHRS and CDR2 is YFSETQ. V was shortened by 0 bases and J by 6 bases, with 11 bases between the two germline ends. The CDR3 has 14 amino acids. The CDR3 nucleotides are TGCGCCAGCAGCTTGGAAGGGGAGGTGGATACGCAGTATTTT. Protein product: CASSLEGEVDTQYF.

This sequence joins TRBV6-5 and TRBJ2-5, with 10 bases matching TRBD1. CDR3 length equals 16 residues. Trimming at V came to 4 bases and at J to 5 bases, leaving 10 bases not matched to a gene. Germline loops: CDR1 MNHEY, CDR2 SVGAGI. The CDR3 bases are TGTGCCAGCAGTTCCGGGACAGGGGTCGTGGGGGAGACCCAGTACTTC. Its protein is CASSSGTGVVGETQYF.

The gene calls are TRBV27 and TRBJ2-2, with D tentatively TRBD2 (5 bases). The CDR3 is made up of 13 amino acids. Trimming stripped 3 bases from V and 8 bases from J, with 10 bases between. Per the germline V gene, CDR1 is MNHEY and CDR2 is SMNVEV (reference sequence). CDR3: CASSFGGTGELFF. In nucleotides, the CDR3 is TGTGCCAGCAGTTTTGGAGGAACTGGGGAGCTGTTTTTT.

This clone was found once. The CDR3 protein is CATRSGRVSDTQYF. The DNA for the CDR3 is TGTGCCACCAGGAGCGGGAGGGTGTCAGATACGCAGTATTTT. This chain connects TRBV15 to TRBJ2-3; 10 bases match TRBD2. From germline, CDR1 is LNHNV and CDR2 YYDKDF (reference sequence). V lost 6 bases to trimming and J lost 4 bases; unmatched junction nucleotides: 4. CDR3 size: 14 residues.

CDR3 DNA sequence: TGTGCCAGCAGCTTACCGGGACAGGGGAACTACACCTTC. It translates to CASSLPGQGNYTF. The genes are TRBV7-3 and TRBJ1-2, with 10 bases matching TRBD1. Germline V lookup: CDR1 SGHTA, CDR2 FQGTGA. The V and J ends lost 2 bases and 10 bases, in that order; junction bases with no gene match: 4. The CDR3 is made up of 13 amino acids.

This rearrangement joins TRBV5-1 to TRBJ1-2; TRBD1 agrees at 7 bases. Germline V CDR1 and CDR2: SGHRS, YFSETQ. After removal of 4 bases from V and 2 bases from J, the junction contained 5 bases not matched to a gene. This CDR3 contains 14 residues. In nucleotides, the CDR3 is TGCGCCAGCAGCGTACCACAGGGGAACTATGGCTACACCTTC. Its translation: CASSVPQGNYGYTF.

The V and J genes are TRBV4-2 and TRBJ1-2; maybe TRBD1 (5 bases). Germline CDR1 reads LGHNA; CDR2 reads YNFKEQ. V gave up 0 bases and J gave up 4 bases, with 15 bases separating them. The CDR3 has 16 residues. CDR3 sequence reads: CASSQDIRGITYGYTF. The CDR3 nucleotides read TGTGCCAGCAGCCAAGATATACGGGGGATTACCTATGGCTACACCTTC.

This clone was recorded only once. The chain combines TRBV4-2 with TRBJ1-5; possibly TRBD1 for D (6 bases). The germline V and J ends were trimmed by 6 bases and 0 bases, with 9 bases remaining between them. The CDR3 spans 14 residues. Germline CDR1 is LGHNA and CDR2 is YNFKEQ. CDR3 amino acids: CASSRGTSNQPQHF. The DNA for the CDR3 is TGTGCCAGCAGTAGGGGGACTAGCAATCAGCCCCAGCATTTT.

This chain connects TRBV18 to TRBJ2-1; tentatively, D is TRBD1 (6 bases). Germline V gene data show CDR1 as KGHSH and CDR2 as LQKENI. The CDR3 runs to 14 residues. Trimming took 2 bases from V and 8 from J, leaving 13 bases between them. CDR3 residues: CASSPTTGFDEQFF. CDR3 coding DNA: TGTGCCAGCTCACCAACGACAGGTTTCGATGAGCAGTTCTTC.

The genes are TRBV2 and TRBJ2-3, with TRBD2 as a possible D gene (7 bases). From germline, CDR1 is SNHLY and CDR2 FYNNEI. Trimming cost V 7 bases and J 4 bases, with 12 bases left between them. The CDR3 contains 13 residues. CDR3 nucleotide sequence: TGTGCCAGCATGGGAGGGGGGGCAGATACGCAGTATTTT. It codes for CASMGGGADTQYF.

This chain connects TRBV5-1 to TRBJ1-2, with 8 bases lining up with TRBD1. The germline CDR1 and CDR2 sequences are SGHRS and YFSETQ. This CDR3 comprises 15 residues. V was pared by 4 bases and J by 1 base, with 6 bases of the junction left unmatched. The CDR3 coding sequence is TGCGCCAGCAGCCATGACAGGGGAATTAACTATGGCTACACCTTC. This encodes CASSHDRGINYGYTF.

V and J are TRBV10-1 and TRBJ1-2, with D unresolved. The CDR3 runs to 12 residues. The germline V gene has CDR1 WNHNN and CDR2 SYGVQD (reference sequence). Trimming shortened V by 0 bases and J by 8 bases, and 7 bases separated the two germline ends. The CDR3 reads CASSESHLGYTF. The CDR3 DNA reads TGCGCCAGCAGTGAGTCTCACTTGGGCTACACCTTC.

The chain is built from TRBV7-2 and TRBJ1-2, with unresolved D. In germline, CDR1 is SGHTA, CDR2 FQGNSA. V lost 10 bases to trimming and J lost 0 bases, with 15 bases between them. This CDR3 is built from 14 residues. CDR3 sequence: CAIAWGEANYGYTF. The DNA for the CDR3 is TGTGCCATCGCTTGGGGAGAAGCTAACTATGGCTACACCTTC.

V gene TRBV7-2 combines with J gene TRBJ1-5; D gene unclear. The V end lost 4 bases, the J end lost 4 bases, and 8 bases lay between the germline ends. This CDR3 comprises 13 residues. Per germline, CDR1 SGHTA and CDR2 FQGNSA. CDR3 DNA sequence: TGTGCCAGCAGCTACCAGAGGAATCAGCCCCAGCATTTT. This translates into CASSYQRNQPQHF. Looking up the rest from reference TRBV7-2 and TRBJ1-5 gives the full variable domain: GAGVSQSPSNKVTEKGKDVELRCDPISGHTALYWYRQSLGQGLEFLIYFQGNSAPDKSGLPSDRFSAERTGGSVSTLTIQRTQQEDSAVYLCASSYQRNQPQHFGDGTRLSIL.

This chain uses TRBV10-2 with TRBJ1-3, with 7 positions matching TRBD1. V lost 2 bases and J lost 4; bases outside the gene matches: 2. The CDR3 sequence is 14 residues long. Germline V gene sequence: CDR1 WSHSY, CDR2 SAAADI. CDR3 DNA: TGCGCCAGCAGTGAGGACAGGGTGGGAAACACCATATATTTT. It is translated as CASSEDRVGNTIYF.

In this sample, this clone turned up a few times. The chain is built from TRBV9 and TRBJ1-6, with 9 bases that match TRBD1. The V segment lost 0 bases and the J segment 7 bases; nucleotides outside the gene matches: 5. This CDR3 comprises 16 residues. Per the germline V gene, CDR1 is SGDLS and CDR2 is YYNGEE. CDR3 DNA: TGTGCCAGCAGCGTAGGAGGACAGGGGTACAATTCACCCCTCCACTTT. Translated, it gives CASSVGGQGYNSPLHF.

This chain connects TRBV5-4 to TRBJ1-2; a possible D gene is TRBD1 (6 bases). Germline loops: CDR1 SGHNT, CDR2 YYREEE (reference sequence). The CDR3 is made up of 14 amino acids. Trimming shortened V by 0 bases and J by 3 bases, and 9 bases separated the two germline ends. The CDR3 DNA reads TGTGCCAGCAGCTTGGACAGGGTGGACTATGGCTACACCTTC. Encoded protein: CASSLDRVDYGYTF.

CDR3 sequence reads: CASSVEGATDTQYF. In DNA, the CDR3 is TGTGCCAGCAGCGTAGAGGGGGCCACAGATACGCAGTATTTT. This chain joins TRBV9 and TRBJ2-3; 7 bases line up with TRBD1. Trimming removed 0 bases from V and 2 bases from J; junction bases left unmatched: 0. CDR3 length: 14 amino acids. The germline gives CDR1 SGDLS, CDR2 YYNGEE.

The chain links TRBV10-2 to TRBJ1-1; 11 positions agree with TRBD1. Germline CDR1 is WSHSY and CDR2 is SAAADI. CDR3 size: 14 residues. V lost 6 bases to trimming and J lost 1 base; unmatched junction nucleotides: 1. The CDR3 reads CASRGQGGNTEAFF. CDR3 coding DNA: TGCGCCAGCAGGGGACAGGGGGGGAACACTGAAGCTTTCTTT.

The CDR3 nucleotides are TGTGCCATCAGTGGAAGTCCCCGGGACAGGGGTGCCTACGAGCAGTACTTC. Its protein is CAISGSPRDRGAYEQYF. This chain joins TRBV10-3 and TRBJ2-7; 10 nucleotides line up with TRBD1. Germline CDR1 ENHRY, CDR2 SYGVKD. The CDR3 spans 17 residues. V lost 4 bases to trimming and J lost 2 bases; unmatched junction nucleotides: 11.

The chain joins TRBV11-2 to TRBJ1-4; 8 bases are shared with TRBD1. Unmatched junction bases numbered 6, after V lost 5 bases and J lost 1 base. Germline loops: CDR1 SGHAT, CDR2 FQNNGV. The CDR3 is 16 amino acids. CDR3 protein: CASSEGQGETNEKLFF. Here the CDR3 DNA reads TGTGCCAGCAGCGAAGGACAGGGTGAAACTAATGAAAAACTGTTTTTT.

The rearrangement links TRBV27 to TRBJ2-3; 10 nucleotides match TRBD2. Germline V gene lookup returns CDR1 MNHEY and CDR2 SMNVEV (reference sequence). With V trimmed by 6 bases and J by 5 bases, 20 bases remained unmatched. There are 19 residues in the CDR3. CDR3 amino acids: CASRRATIEAGGAEDTQYF. For the CDR3, the DNA is TGTGCCAGCAGACGCGCAACCATCGAAGCGGGGGGGGCAGAAGATACGCAGTATTTT.

The chain couples TRBV2 to TRBJ2-7, with 9 bases lining up with TRBD1. The V gene end was trimmed by 8 bases and the J gene end by 7 bases; junction bases not matched to a gene: 12. The CDR3 runs 14 residues. The germline CDR1 and CDR2 sequences are SNHLY and FYNNEI. CDR3 nucleotides: TGTGCCAGCGAAGCGACAGGGGGATATGGGGAGCAGTACTTC. As protein: CASEATGGYGEQYF.

The chain joins TRBV9 to TRBJ2-1, with 12 bases aligning to TRBD2. The CDR3 extends over 16 amino acids. Germline V gene sequence: CDR1 SGDLS, CDR2 YYNGEE. Germline trimming cut 4 bases from V and 6 bases from J; bases unmatched to any gene: 8. The CDR3 DNA is TGTGCCAGCAGCCCAACCGGGACTAGCGGGTTCAATGAGCAGTTCTTC. This sequence encodes CASSPTGTSGFNEQFF.

The chain is built from TRBV19 and TRBJ2-1, with TRBD2 matching 10 bases. The CDR3 totals 17 residues. The junction had 16 bases not matched to a gene; V was cut back by 5 bases and J by 9 bases. The germline V gene has CDR1 LNHDA and CDR2 SQIVND (reference sequence). The CDR3 reads CASSGRASGSPFGEQFF. CDR3 coding DNA: TGTGCCAGTAGTGGTCGGGCTAGCGGGAGCCCTTTTGGTGAGCAGTTCTTC.

The chain carries TRBV7-6 and TRBJ1-1, with TRBD1 matching over 9 bases. Germline CDR1 reads SGHVS; CDR2 reads FNYEAQ. The CDR3 loop spans 15 amino acids. J gave up 10 bases and V 3 bases, and 12 bases lay outside the gene matches. The CDR3 sequence: CASSLSRDRAFRAFF. In DNA form, the CDR3 reads TGTGCCAGCAGCTTGTCCCGGGACAGGGCATTTCGAGCTTTCTTT.

The chain employs TRBV25-1 and TRBJ2-1; 10 bases line up with TRBD2. V lost 5 bases, J lost 7 bases, and 5 bases stayed unmatched. The CDR3 has 14 amino acids. Germline CDR1 MGHDK, CDR2 SYGVNS. The CDR3 sequence: CASSQLAGINEQFF. In DNA, the CDR3 is TGTGCCAGCAGTCAACTAGCGGGGATAAATGAGCAGTTCTTC.

This clone was counted a single time. This sequence joins TRBV5-6 and TRBJ1-2; D is ambiguous. Germline CDR1 reads SGHDT; CDR2 reads YYEEEE. V dropped 4 bases and J dropped 4 bases, with 5 bases sitting between them. This CDR3 spans 11 amino acids. The CDR3 nucleotides are TGTGCCAGCAGCCGGAGCTATGGCTACACCTTC. It encodes CASSRSYGYTF.

The chain uses TRBV7-9 and TRBJ1-6; a weak D match, TRBD1 (5 bases). The CDR3 totals 15 residues. Germline values: CDR1 SEHNR, CDR2 FQNEAQ (reference sequence). Trimming pared 5 bases from V and 8 bases from J, leaving 16 bases between. The CDR3: CASSPLRVGDSPLHF. CDR3 nucleotide sequence: TGTGCCAGCAGCCCTTTAAGGGTAGGGGATTCACCCCTCCACTTT.

The chain uses TRBV18 and TRBJ2-7, with 7 nucleotides matching TRBD1. The germline V gene encodes CDR1 KGHSH and CDR2 LQKENI. The CDR3 totals 13 residues. Unmatched junction bases numbered 6, after V lost 3 bases and J lost 7 bases. The DNA of the CDR3 is TGTGCCAGCTCACCCGGGACAGTGGAAGAGCAGTACTTC. Amino acids: CASSPGTVEEQYF.